Listed below are T cell receptor beta chains from one sample, sequenced in a study of Tregs in tolerant kidney transplant recipients. TCRdb's table, derived via immunoSEQ multiplex PCR, lists solely in-frame clones and lacks some. This sample has some 90,000 clones, with roughly 92% found just once. Sequencing input: CD8+ T cells from blood. These receptors were obtained from a human donor in good health. CDR3s include the opening cysteine and the closing phenylalanine or tryptophan. A D gene is named only where the DNA matches it firmly. Not every row has a clone size; where given, it reads once, few, many or a size class.

NA NA TRBJ2-7 TRBV5-5 TGTGCCAGCAGCGGGCCTTTTGCGGGGCCGTACGAGCAGTACTTC CASSGPFAGPYEQYF
once NA TRBJ1-2 TRBV7-2 TGTGCCAGCAGAGAAGGGATCTATGGCTACACCTTC CASREGIYGYTF
NA NA TRBJ1-1 TRBV5-4 TGTGCCAGCAGCTTGGAGATTTGGACGGAAGCTTTCTTT CASSLEIWTEAFF
NA TRBD2 TRBJ2-2 TRBV4-1 TGCGCCAGCAGCCAAGATTTCCTGCAGGCGGGAGGGCCTGGCACCGGGGAGCTGTTTTTT CASSQDFLQAGGPGTGELFF
NA NA TRBJ2-5 TRBV19 TGTGCCAGTAGTATGGGTCGGGGACCAGACCAAGAGACCCAGTACTTC CASSMGRGPDQETQYF
NA NA TRBJ1-1 TRBV6-5 TGTGCCAGCAGCCCCGAAGCTTTCTTT CASSPEAFF
NA NA TRBJ2-7 TRBV13 TGTGCCAGCAGCTTAGAAACGGGAGATAGTGAGCAGTACTTC CASSLETGDSEQYF
NA NA TRBJ2-7 TRBV5-6 TGTGCCAGCAGCTCCCTTGGAGGCGAGCAGTACTTC CASSSLGGEQYF
NA NA TRBJ2-2 TRBV19 TGTGCCAGTAGGCCTATCGGAATCACGAGTAACACCGGGGAGCTGTTTTTT CASRPIGITSNTGELFF
once NA TRBJ1-3 TRBV9 TGTGCCAGCAGCGTAGGTAGGCTACGGGACACCATATATTTT CASSVGRLRDTIYF
NA NA TRBJ2-2 TRBV5-4 TGTGCCAGCAGATCAACGGGAGCCCCCGGGGAGCTGTTTTTT CASRSTGAPGELFF
NA NA TRBJ1-5 TRBV5-6 TGTGCCAGCAGCTTGGCCGTTTCAGAGCCCCAGCATTTT CASSLAVSEPQHF
NA NA TRBJ1-5 TRBV19 TGTGCCAGTAGTAGCCCCCAGACAATTAGCAATCAGCCCCAGCATTTT CASSSPQTISNQPQHF
NA TRBD1 TRBJ2-7 TRBV19 TGTGCCAGTAGTACCGTGACAGGGAACGAGCAGTACTTC CASSTVTGNEQYF
NA NA TRBJ1-1 TRBV19 TGTGCCAGTAGGTCGTGGACTGATGAAGCTTTCTTT CASRSWTDEAFF
NA NA TRBJ2-1 TRBV5-4 TGTGCCAGCAGCTGGGGCGGATCCAATGAGCAGTTCTTC CASSWGGSNEQFF
NA NA TRBJ2-1 TRBV29-1 TGCAGCGTTGACGGGACAAAATACAATGAGCAGTTCTTC CSVDGTKYNEQFF
NA NA TRBJ2-1 TRBV29-1 TGCAGCGTTGTTGAGGGGGGCTACAATGAGCAGTTCTTC CSVVEGGYNEQFF
NA NA TRBJ2-1 TRBV10-3 TGTGCCATCCGGTTGGAGGGCGATTACAATGAGCAGTTCTTC CAIRLEGDYNEQFF
NA NA TRBJ2-5 TRBV6-5 TGTGCCAGCACCCACCCCGGGCAAGAGACCCAGTACTTC CASTHPGQETQYF
NA TRBD1 TRBJ2-1 TRBV27 TGTGCCAGCAGCGGAGGACAGGGATACAATGAGCAGTTCTTC CASSGGQGYNEQFF
NA TRBD2 TRBJ2-5 TRBV13 TGTGCCAGCAGCTTAAGATCGGGAGGCCTTTACCAAGAGACCCAGTACTTC CASSLRSGGLYQETQYF
NA NA TRBJ1-1 TRBV15 TGTGCCACCAGCAGACTCCCCTTGAACACTGAAGCTTTCTTT CATSRLPLNTEAFF
once NA TRBJ2-1 TRBV11-2 TGTGCCAGCAGCTTCGAGCATGAGCAGTTCTTC CASSFEHEQFF
NA NA TRBJ2-7 TRBV27 TGTGCCAGCACCCTGGGGGACGAGCAGTACTTC CASTLGDEQYF
NA NA TRBJ1-1 TRBV7-9 TGTGCCAGCAGCTCTCCGGGGACGAACACTGAAGCTTTCTTT CASSSPGTNTEAFF
NA TRBD2 TRBJ2-3 TRBV5-4 TGTGCCAGCAGCTTTCAGGGAGGGACAGATACGCAGTATTTT CASSFQGGTDTQYF
NA TRBD2 TRBJ2-2 TRBV4-2 TGTGCCAGCAGCCAAGAACTAGCGGGAGTCACCGGGGAGCTGTTTTTT CASSQELAGVTGELFF
once NA TRBJ1-1 TRBV6-6 TGTGCCAGCAGTTACGAGCCGAACACTGAAGCTTTCTTT CASSYEPNTEAFF
NA NA TRBJ2-3 TRBV6-1 TGTGCCAGCAGTGACGACTGGGATACGCAGTATTTT CASSDDWDTQYF
NA TRBD1 TRBJ1-5 TRBV6-1 TGTGCCAGCAGTTCCGGGACAGGGGTTCAGCCCCAGCATTTT CASSSGTGVQPQHF
NA TRBD2 TRBJ2-5 TRBV5-4 TGTGCCAGCAGCTTGCTAGCGGGGGTGGGGGAGACCCAGTACTTC CASSLLAGVGETQYF
NA NA TRBJ2-7 TRBV9 TGTGCCAGCAGCGTCGGGGTTACCTCCTACGAGCAGTACTTC CASSVGVTSYEQYF
NA TRBD1 TRBJ2-7 TRBV7-6 TGTGCCAGCAGCTTAAGACAGGGGGCGTACGAGCAGTACTTC CASSLRQGAYEQYF
NA TRBD1 TRBJ2-1 TRBV27 TGTGCCAGCAGTTCGGACAGGAATGAGCAGTTCTTC CASSSDRNEQFF
once NA TRBJ1-6 TRBV19 TGTGCCAGTAGTATGAACTCCTATAATTCACCCCTCCACTTT CASSMNSYNSPLHF
NA TRBD1 TRBJ2-2 TRBV27 TGTGCCAGCAGTTTAAGGACAGGACTCAACACCGGGGAGCTGTTTTTT CASSLRTGLNTGELFF
NA NA TRBJ2-3 TRBV7-8 TGTGCCAGCAGCTTAAGGGGGGAGGTTACAGATACGCAGTATTTT CASSLRGEVTDTQYF
NA TRBD1 TRBJ1-5 TRBV27 TGTGCCAGCAGTTTAAGCGGCAGGGGGAGCAATCAGCCCCAGCATTTT CASSLSGRGSNQPQHF
NA TRBD1 TRBJ2-1 TRBV7-9 TGTGCCAGCAGCTCGAGGGACAGGGGGGACAATGAGCAGTTCTTC CASSSRDRGDNEQFF